This TCR beta chain is drawn from a study of shared clonotypes between healthy human individuals. The study's findings and limits: Generation probabilities were higher for clonotypes shared across all four sorted-subset donors than for unshared ones.

Looked up from germline, CDR1 is SGHRS and CDR2 is YFSETQ. This CDR3 has 14 amino acids. Trimming removed 4 bases from V and 9 bases from J; junction bases left unmatched: 13. The protocol was immunoSEQ multiplex PCR, while the TCRdb copy is restricted to in-frame clones and leaves out a portion. This table has some 1,400,000 clones, 96% appearing once. As concerns this clone: The antigen is unknown.

V gene TRBV5-1 combines with J gene TRBJ2-7, with 7 nucleotides matching TRBD2. Sequencing input: naive CD4+ T cells sorted from blood. The subset is: CD45RA+ positively selected. The TCR originated in a man aged 30-40 years in good health. CDR3 sequence: CASSPGTTPTTQYF. The DNA of the CDR3 is TGCGCCAGCAGCCCTGGGACTACTCCTACGACGCAGTACTTC.